A selection of T cell receptor beta chains follows, all from one sample in a study of T cells in Graves' hyperthyroidism and ophthalmopathy. TCRdb reprocessed the multiplex PCR reads via MiXCR and lists one record per CDR3 protein. In the table there are around 300,000 distinct CDR3 sequences, 13% to 15% of which are singletons. The sequenced material came from blood. Receptors originate from a woman between 45 and 60 years old with Graves' hyperthyroidism that later progressed to Graves' ophthalmopathy. Both conserved end residues are trimmed from each CDR3.

TRBV15	ATSRDYEGGQPQH
TRBV9	ASSVGTGAYEQY
TRBV18	ASSPLTSTDTQY
TRBV3-1	ASSQALAGGPYEQY
TRBV2	ASSAKSGGTEAF
TRBV24-1	ATSDSRVGGMNTEAF
TRBV19	ASSLGTSLGELF
TRBV28	ASSFPGGLRNEQF
TRBV13	ASSLGRTLVLT
TRBV7-7	ASSASSGRATEQF
TRBV20-1	SAALGVFTDTQY
TRBV2	ASSTGLIYTDTQY
TRBV5-1	ASSWGSSSTDTQY
TRBV29-1	SVRQENYGYT
TRBV28	ASSPWTQGSYNEQF
TRBV7-8	ASSQPRDDQF
TRBV5-1	ASSSPGQGSDTQY
TRBV6-1	ASTRYVGTYEQY
TRBV6-1	ASRTADRANIQY
TRBV5-1	ASSLQGGAGELF
TRBV5-1	ASSLNTDSNQPQH
TRBV7-8	ASTPGTGYRYT
TRBV11-1	ASSLATGTTDTQY
TRBV5-4	ASSYPGLAGGRAY
TRBV27	ASSFGTGYQETQY
TRBV6-2/TRBV6-3	ASSRGTQHGEQF
TRBV30	AWSWGSDEQF
TRBV7-9	ASSPHGPVPYEQY
TRBV20-1	SASSREGKDTQY
TRBV5-5	ASRADSYEQY
TRBV9	ASSYTAGRATYNEQF
TRBV27	ASSDRRGRREQF
TRBV14	ASSQAGTDTQY
TRBV6-1	ASSYGDTEAF
TRBV7-3	ASSLSGGSYNEQF
TRBV5-1	ASSYFRPDEKLF
TRBV2	ASSAQAGSYNEQF
TRBV19	ASATGPSYEQY
TRBV28	ASSLSAGVAYEQY
TRBV6-1	ASHRGGFVYEQF
TRBV11-3	ASSLTGVGYNEQF
TRBV5-5	ASSPSGGYNEQF
TRBV11-3	ASSLREEADTQY
TRBV5-1	ASSPPPAGAYNEQF
TRBV28	ASSPRVGSQWGNEQF
TRBV28	ASSLPLGSGQPQH
TRBV28	ASRVGGTEAF
TRBV28	ASSLLAGYEQY
TRBV28	ASSFSDRAQPQH
TRBV3-1	ASSQSDRLGEQY
TRBV24-1	ATASGKHSVNDEQF
TRBV3-1	ASSHGQAGKAANEKLF
TRBV20-1	SATDPSSFYEQY
TRBV7-2	ASSPTGIGGYT
TRBV6-5	ASSYHGEGEPYEQY
TRBV3-1	ASSGTGGQPQH